This T cell receptor (beta chain) came from a study of blood T cell repertoires in COVID-19. Study context: Sites across the United States, Italy and Spain contributed samples from acute and convalescent COVID-19. In each case, the material was cDNA or gDNA derived from T cells, B-cell-depleted T cells, or PBMCs.

In the authors' workflow: Quantification of nucleated cells was approximated via reference gene primer amplification. The repertoire was sequenced with immunoSEQ multiplex PCR; TCRdb's copy has only in-frame clones and lacks some. That table gives V, J and clone size, and the DNA gave D and trimming. The top ten hold about 3% of the sample, which has about 360,000 clones, more than 85% seen once. The V gene lost 5 bases and the J gene lost 0 bases, with 9 bases spanning the gap. The length of the CDR3 is 14 residues. CDR1 is LNHDA and CDR2 is SQIVND in the germline V gene (reference sequence). V is TRBV19 and J is TRBJ2-3, with no clear D. Material: peripheral blood. The origin of this receptor is a human donor in a cohort sampled during active COVID-19. CDR3 nucleotides: TGTGCCAGTAGTGTAACCACTAGCACAGATACGCAGTATTTT. It specifies CASSVTTSTDTQYF.